What follows are 21 T cell receptor beta chains derived from one specimen sequenced in a study of T cell repertoires in cytomegalovirus infection. TCRdb re-called the reads with MiXCR, one entry per CDR3 protein. Of approximately 1,000,000 distinct CDR3 sequences listed, roughly 31% were seen once; the top ten hold around 15%. Their recognized antigens are unknown. The specimen comprised cultured CD8+ T cells from PBMCs, sampled from culture after CMV antigen stimulation. The source is a human donor in good health (CMV status not recorded). Some clones in this sample may be carry-over from other donors' samples.

The V call is TRBV12-3 or TRBV12-4, the J call TRBJ2-5; no firm D call. The CDR3 covers 15 residues. Trimming took off 3 bases at V and 5 bases at J, with 16 bases between the two ends. The CDR3 sequence: CASSLRLNNPETQYF. CDR3 in DNA: TGTGCCAGCAGTTTGCGTCTCAACAACCCGGAGACCCAGTACTTC.

The J gene is TRBJ1-1, the V gene TRBV27; no firm D call. CDR3 size: 13 residues. Per germline, CDR1 MNHEY and CDR2 SMNVEV (reference sequence). Trimming removed 2 bases from V and 5 bases from J, with 9 bases in between. In DNA form, the CDR3 reads TGTGCCAGCAGTTTAACGCGTCGGACTGAAGCTTTCTTT. This gives the protein CASSLTRRTEAFF.

In its sample, this clonotype was seen a few times. The genes are TRBV5-4 and TRBJ2-4, with D tentatively TRBD2 (5 bases). This CDR3 comprises 16 residues. The V gene's germline CDR1 is SGHNT and CDR2 YYREEE (reference sequence). The V gene lost 4 bases and the J gene lost 8 bases, with 22 bases spanning the gap. DNA for the CDR3: TGTGCCAGCAGCACCACCCGCGGAGCTTCGAGGGACATTCAGTACTTC. Residues: CASSTTRGASRDIQYF. The full variable domain, with the rest looked up from reference TRBV5-4 and TRBJ2-4, is ETGVTQSPTHLIKTRGQQVTLRCSSQSGHNTVSWYQQALGQGPQFIFQYYREEENGRGNFPPRFSGLQFPNYSSELNVNALELDDSALYLCASSTTRGASRDIQYFGAGTRLSVL.

This chain uses TRBV9 with TRBJ2-5; tentative D call: TRBD2 (6 bases). The V end was cut by 0 bases, the J end by 5 bases, with 20 bases between. Germline CDR1 and CDR2: SGDLS and YYNGEE. This CDR3 comprises 17 residues. The CDR3 region is CASSVGEDLLAWETQYF. The CDR3 DNA is TGTGCCAGCAGCGTAGGGGAGGACTTACTCGCTTGGGAGACCCAGTACTTC.

This clonotype appeared a few times. V and J are TRBV6-1 and TRBJ1-5; D not certain. CDR1 is MNHNS, CDR2 SASEGT, per germline. This CDR3 has 20 residues. V lost 0 bases and J 0 bases, leaving 21 bases between the germline ends. CDR3 in amino acids: CASSEASDLVHLYSNQPQHF. The CDR3 bases are TGTGCCAGCAGTGAAGCCTCCGATCTTGTACATCTCTATAGCAATCAGCCCCAGCATTTT.

This clonotype was found a few times. The chain recombines TRBV11-2 with TRBJ2-1, with D maybe TRBD1 (6 bases). CDR1 SGHAT and CDR2 FQNNGV come from the germline V gene. Trimming cost V 5 bases and J 8 bases, with 13 bases left between them. This CDR3 region has 13 residues. CDR3 region: CASSPRPGDEQFF. The CDR3 DNA is TGTGCCAGCAGCCCCCGACCAGGGGATGAGCAGTTCTTC.

This clonotype was seen a few times. The chain combines TRBV28 with TRBJ2-1, with TRBD1 identical over 9 bases. V was clipped by 5 bases and J by 9 bases; unmatched bases: 8. CDR1 MDHEN and CDR2 SYDVKM come from the germline V gene. The CDR3 loop spans 14 amino acids. In nucleotides, the CDR3 is TGTGCCAGCAGTATATCCGGGACAGGGCTTGAGCAGTTCTTC. Protein product: CASSISGTGLEQFF.

V usage is TRBV27 and J usage is TRBJ2-1; TRBD2 aligns across 7 bases. CDR3 length equals 16 residues. Germline CDR1 MNHEY, CDR2 SMNVEV (reference sequence). V lost 7 bases, J lost 0 bases, and 9 bases stayed unmatched. The CDR3 region has the DNA TGTGCCAGCACCAGATTAAGCGGGGACTCCTACAATGAGCAGTTCTTC. Its protein product is CASTRLSGDSYNEQFF.

This clonotype was picked up many times. The chain recombines TRBV7-9 with TRBJ2-5, with 7 bases identical to TRBD1. The CDR3 runs to 14 residues. Germline V gene data show CDR1 as SEHNR and CDR2 as FQNEAQ (reference sequence). Germline trimming cut 1 base from V and 3 bases from J; bases unmatched to any gene: 2. The CDR3 DNA sequence: TGTGCCAGCAGCTTAGTAGGGGGCAAAGAGACCCAGTACTTC. Translation gives CASSLVGGKETQYF.

The V and J genes are TRBV4-3 and TRBJ1-5; D gene uncertain. Germline assignment: CDR1 LGHNA and CDR2 YSLEER. Trimming pared 0 bases from V and 2 bases from J, leaving 11 bases between. The CDR3 covers 16 residues. CDR3 in DNA: TGCGCCAGCAGCCAAGACTCGGGGTATGGCAATCAGCCCCAGCATTTT. This codes for CASSQDSGYGNQPQHF.

V is TRBV11-3 and J is TRBJ2-7; 12 nucleotides align to TRBD1. Germline V CDR1 and CDR2: SGHNT, YENEEA. The CDR3 is made up of 17 amino acids. The CDR3 region is CVSSSPGQGASSYEQYV. CDR3 nucleotide sequence: TGTGTCAGCAGCAGCCCGGGACAGGGGGCAAGCTCCTACGAGCAGTACGTC.

J is TRBJ1-6 and V is TRBV7-6; weak D call: TRBD1 (5 bases). The germline V and J ends were trimmed by 2 bases and 10 bases, with 12 bases remaining between them. CDR3 length: 14 residues. Per the germline V gene, CDR1 is SGHVS and CDR2 is FNYEAQ. The CDR3 sequence is CASSLSGGSSPLHF. In nucleotides, the CDR3 is TGTGCCAGCAGCTTATCCGGGGGTTCCTCACCCCTCCACTTT.

The chain combines TRBV7-9 with TRBJ2-4; D may match TRBD1 or TRBD2 (5 bases each). This CDR3 is built from 17 residues. V lost 5 bases, J lost 0 bases, and 17 bases lay in between. The germline CDR1 and CDR2 sequences are SEHNR and FQNEAQ (reference sequence). CDR3: CASSPPNGALAKNIQYF. The CDR3 region has the DNA TGTGCCAGCAGCCCCCCCAACGGGGCGCTAGCCAAAAACATTCAGTACTTC.

The rearrangement links TRBV29-1 to TRBJ1-1; D is unresolved. From germline, CDR1 is SQVTM and CDR2 ANQGSEA. V was shortened by 8 bases and J by 7 bases, with 14 bases between the two germline ends. This CDR3 region has 11 residues. In nucleotides, the CDR3 is TGCAGCATTGGAAAGGGCAGTGAAGCTTTCTTT. It translates to CSIGKGSEAFF.

This clonotype was seen ten or more times. In DNA, the CDR3 is TGTGCCAGCAGCTCGCTGGGGCAGCTAAGCTCCTACAATGAGCAGTTCTTC. Residues: CASSSLGQLSSYNEQFF. This chain connects TRBV7-8 to TRBJ2-1; D is perhaps TRBD1 (5 bases). V was clipped by 4 bases and J by 0 bases, with 16 bases between them. In germline, CDR1 is SGHVS, CDR2 FQNEAQ. The CDR3 totals 17 residues.

This clonotype was found many times. The rearrangement links TRBV7-9 to TRBJ1-5; D perhaps matches TRBD1 (6 bases). Between the trimmed V and J ends, which lost 6 bases and 3 bases, there was a span of 18 bases. This CDR3 comprises 16 residues. The V gene's germline CDR1 is SEHNR and CDR2 FQNEAQ (reference sequence). For the CDR3, the DNA is TGTGCCAGCAGTCAACAGGGAGACAGGCTCAATCAGCCCCAGCATTTT. Amino acid sequence: CASSQQGDRLNQPQHF.

DNA for the CDR3: TGTGCCAGCAGCTCAAGGGTAATTCTAGGATTAGGTACCAATGAGCAGTTCTTC. Translated, it gives CASSSRVILGLGTNEQFF. The chain uses TRBV4-2 and TRBJ2-1, with D uncertain. Germline V gene data show CDR1 as LGHNA and CDR2 as YNFKEQ. V lost 5 bases, J lost 6 bases, and 26 bases lay in between. The CDR3 spans 18 residues.

This clonotype appeared a few times. The rearrangement links TRBV4-3 to TRBJ2-2; D may be TRBD1 (6 bases). V was pared by 0 bases and J by 3 bases, with 14 bases between. Germline V CDR1 and CDR2: LGHNA, YSLEER. The CDR3 length is 17 residues. CDR3 sequence: CASSQDRGTSYTGELFF. Here the CDR3 DNA reads TGCGCCAGCAGCCAAGATAGAGGGACAAGCTACACCGGGGAGCTGTTTTTT.

In the case of this clonotype: A single base separates this from a much larger clone, so it may be a read error. The chain employs TRBV7-2 and TRBJ2-5, with TRBD1 identical over 8 bases. CDR1 SGHTA and CDR2 FQGNSA come from the germline V gene. This CDR3 contains 13 residues. CDR3 sequence reads: CVSGTGGSETQYF. The DNA of the CDR3 is TGTGTCAGCGGAACAGGGGGATCGGAGACCCAGTACTTC. Full variable domain (outside the CDR3, taken from reference TRBV7-2 and TRBJ2-5): GAGVSQSPSNKVTEKGKDVELRCDPISGHTALYWYRQSLGQGLEFLIYFQGNSAPDKSGLPSDRFSAERTGGSVSTLTIQRTQQEDSAVYLCVSGTGGSETQYFGPGTRLLVL.

The genes are TRBV4-1 and TRBJ1-5; D call uncertain. CDR3 size: 15 residues. CDR1 is MGHRA and CDR2 is YSYEKL in the germline V gene. V was cut by 0 bases and J by 3 bases, with 9 bases left in between. The CDR3 DNA reads TGCGCCAGCAGCCAAGATCGGGAGAACAATCAGCCCCAGCATTTT. It specifies CASSQDRENNQPQHF.

This clonotype was observed a handful of times. The rearrangement joins TRBV6-1 to TRBJ2-1, with TRBD1 matching over 9 bases. The CDR3 loop spans 17 amino acids. CDR1 is MNHNS, CDR2 SASEGT, per germline. The J segment lost 7 bases and the V segment lost 1 base, leaving 11 bases of the junction unmatched. CDR3 region: CASSEEGTGTKLNEQFF. The DNA of the CDR3 is TGTGCCAGCAGTGAAGAGGGGACAGGGACGAAGTTGAATGAGCAGTTCTTC.